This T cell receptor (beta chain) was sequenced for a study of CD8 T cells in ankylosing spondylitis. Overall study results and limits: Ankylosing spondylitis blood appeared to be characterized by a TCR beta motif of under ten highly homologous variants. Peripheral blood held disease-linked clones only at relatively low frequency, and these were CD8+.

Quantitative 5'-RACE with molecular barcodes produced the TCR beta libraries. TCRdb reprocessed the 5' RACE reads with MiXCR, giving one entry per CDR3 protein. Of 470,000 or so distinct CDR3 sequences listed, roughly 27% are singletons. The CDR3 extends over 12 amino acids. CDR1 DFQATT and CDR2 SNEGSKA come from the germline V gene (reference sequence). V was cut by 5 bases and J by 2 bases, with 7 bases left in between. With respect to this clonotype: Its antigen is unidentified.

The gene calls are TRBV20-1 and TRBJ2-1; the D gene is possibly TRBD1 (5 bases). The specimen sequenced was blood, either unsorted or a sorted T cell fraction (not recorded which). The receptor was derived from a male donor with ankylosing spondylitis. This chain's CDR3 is CSAAGTYNEQFF. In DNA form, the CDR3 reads TGCAGTGCTGCAGGGACCTACAATGAGCAGTTCTTC.